There are a few counts of the clone carrying this T cell receptor (beta chain). The antigen is not known. From germline, CDR1 is MNHEY and CDR2 SMNVEV (reference sequence). This CDR3 spans 16 amino acids. The germline V and J ends were trimmed by 2 bases and 5 bases, with 18 bases remaining between them. TCRdb recomputed calls from the reads with MiXCR, one row per CDR3 protein. The table lists about 150,000 distinct CDR3 sequences, about 25% of them singletons. This record belongs to a study of T cell repertoires in cytomegalovirus infection. Study summary: Through public TCR beta signatures, both CMV infection and matching HLA type were indicated.

Whole-study results and caveats: The ex vivo response was dominated by HLA-C-restricted CMV-specific TCR beta clonotypes. Summed frequency of shared TCR beta families picked out CMV carriers who also had the relevant HLA.

The V call is TRBV27, the J call TRBJ1-2, with a weak D call TRBD1 (5 bases). The TCR was taken from a human donor in good health (CMV status not recorded). Some clones in this sample may be carry-over from other donors' samples. The sample consisted of PBMCs. Here the CDR3 reads CASSLTATVYGYGYTF. CDR3 coding DNA: TGTGCCAGCAGTTTAACGGCGACAGTATATGGGTATGGCTACACCTTC.